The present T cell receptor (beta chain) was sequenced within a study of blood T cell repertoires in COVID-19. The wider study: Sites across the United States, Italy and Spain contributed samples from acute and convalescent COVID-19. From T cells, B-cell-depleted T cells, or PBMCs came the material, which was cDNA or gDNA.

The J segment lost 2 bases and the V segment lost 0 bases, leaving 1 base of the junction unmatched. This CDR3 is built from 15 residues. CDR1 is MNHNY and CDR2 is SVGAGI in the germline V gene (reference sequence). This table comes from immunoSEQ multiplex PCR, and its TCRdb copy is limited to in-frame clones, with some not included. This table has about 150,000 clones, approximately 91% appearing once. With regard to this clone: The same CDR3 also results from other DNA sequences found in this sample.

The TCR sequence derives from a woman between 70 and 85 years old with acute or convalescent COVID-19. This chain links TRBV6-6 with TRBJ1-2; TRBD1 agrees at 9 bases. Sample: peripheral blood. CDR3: CASSYSGTGNYGYTF. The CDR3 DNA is TGTGCCAGCAGTTACTCCGGGACAGGGAACTATGGCTACACCTTC.